This is a list of T cell receptor beta chains from one sample in a study of blood T cell repertoires in COVID-19. The table came from immunoSEQ multiplex PCR; TCRdb's copy has only in-frame clones and leaves some out. Of about 400,000 clones listed, around 90% were seen once; the top ten hold around 2%. The specimen sequenced was PBMCs or T cells enriched from blood (not recorded which). These receptors were collected from a woman in her thirties or forties with acute COVID-19. The CDR3 runs from the conserved cysteine through the conserved F or W. Each record gives: CDR3 DNA, CDR3 protein, V gene, clone size, J gene, D gene. The D gene is left open where the match is weak. Expanded clones are given a class, and other clones once, few, many or no size at all.

TGCAGCGTTGAAGAGCGTGGGAGAGGTACGCAGTATTTT	CSVEERGRGTQYF	TRBV29-1	-	TRBJ2-3	-
TGTGCCAGCAGCTTAGCACATTATACGCAGTATTTT	CASSLAHYTQYF	TRBV11-2	-	TRBJ2-3	-
TGTGCCACCAGTTCGACAGTTGACGGCTACACCTTC	CATSSTVDGYTF	TRBV24-1	once	TRBJ1-2	-
TGTGCCAGCAGTGATGGGCCCGAAGCCCATGGCTACACCTTC	CASSDGPEAHGYTF	TRBV25-1	-	TRBJ1-2	-
TGTGCCAGCAGTTGTATTGGCCAGGGGGAGCTGTTTTTT	CASSCIGQGELFF	TRBV12-3/TRBV12-4	-	TRBJ2-2	-
TGTGCCAGCAGCCAACCGGGACTAGCGACCACCGGGGAGCTGTTTTTT	CASSQPGLATTGELFF	TRBV5-4	-	TRBJ2-2	TRBD2
TGTGCCAGCAGCACCCTGTACCGGGACAGTGAAAAGACCCAGTACTTC	CASSTLYRDSEKTQYF	TRBV5-5	-	TRBJ2-5	TRBD1
TGTGCCTGGATGGGACAGTTTGCAGATACGCAGTATTTT	CAWMGQFADTQYF	TRBV30	-	TRBJ2-3	TRBD1
TGTGCCAGCAGTGAATTGATCGCGGGGGGGCCCGGGGAGCTGTTTTTT	CASSELIAGGPGELFF	TRBV6-1	-	TRBJ2-2	TRBD2
TGTGCCAGTAGTCTGACGCCAGGGACTCCGGGTCCCCTCCACTTT	CASSLTPGTPGPLHF	TRBV19	-	TRBJ1-6	-
TGTGCCACCAGCAGAGATAAACCAGATGATGGCTACACCTTC	CATSRDKPDDGYTF	TRBV15	-	TRBJ1-2	-
TGTGCCAGCAGCCTCCGACAGGGCCCCTTCTCTGGAAACACCATATATTTT	CASSLRQGPFSGNTIYF	TRBV3-1/TRBV3-2	-	TRBJ1-3	TRBD1
TGTGCCAGCAGCGTAGGGGCAGGGGAAGAGGCCGGGGAGCTGTTTTTT	CASSVGAGEEAGELFF	TRBV9	-	TRBJ2-2	-
TGCGCCAGCAGCTTACGTGAGGGGGCCCTTCGTGATGAGCAGTTCTTC	CASSLREGALRDEQFF	TRBV5-1	-	TRBJ2-1	TRBD1
TGTGCCATCAGTGAGTCGATGGGGGGGACGAACACTGAAGCTTTCTTT	CAISESMGGTNTEAFF	TRBV10-3	-	TRBJ1-1	-
TGTGCCTGGAGTGCATCGGGACTAGCCGGGGGTGAGCAGTTCTTC	CAWSASGLAGGEQFF	TRBV30	-	TRBJ2-1	TRBD2
TGTGCCAGCAGCTCCGGCGGGGGTGCTGTCCACGAGCAGTACTTC	CASSSGGGAVHEQYF	TRBV5-5	once	TRBJ2-7	TRBD2
TGTGCCAGCAGCCAAGATGGGGCGGGGCACGTTAACTATGGCTACACCTTC	CASSQDGAGHVNYGYTF	TRBV3-1/TRBV3-2	-	TRBJ1-2	-